This entry describes one T cell receptor beta chain. The germline V gene encodes CDR1 ENHRY and CDR2 SYGVKD. The CDR3 spans 14 residues. Deletions cut 5 bases from V and 3 bases from J, with 13 bases between. The data originate from a study of blood T cell repertoires in COVID-19. Study summary: Samples taken during acute and convalescent COVID-19 were collected in the United States, Italy and Spain. PBMCs, B-cell-depleted T cells, or T cells were the source of the cDNA or gDNA that made up the material.

Under the authors' procedure: Quantification of nucleated cells was approximated via reference gene primer amplification. The data were produced by immunoSEQ multiplex PCR, yet TCRdb's version contains in-frame clones alone and is incomplete. The V and J calls and the clone size are those of that table, but D and trimming were determined from the DNA. The top ten hold roughly 15% of the sample, which has tens of thousands of clones, about 90% seen once. This rearrangement joins TRBV10-3 to TRBJ1-2; TRBD1 is a possible D gene (6 bases). Material: peripheral blood. This TCR derives from a human donor with active COVID-19. The donor label of this sample is uncertain. The CDR3 DNA is TGTGCCATCAGTACAGGGAGTTTTGACTATGGCTACACCTTC. Amino acids: CAISTGSFDYGYTF.